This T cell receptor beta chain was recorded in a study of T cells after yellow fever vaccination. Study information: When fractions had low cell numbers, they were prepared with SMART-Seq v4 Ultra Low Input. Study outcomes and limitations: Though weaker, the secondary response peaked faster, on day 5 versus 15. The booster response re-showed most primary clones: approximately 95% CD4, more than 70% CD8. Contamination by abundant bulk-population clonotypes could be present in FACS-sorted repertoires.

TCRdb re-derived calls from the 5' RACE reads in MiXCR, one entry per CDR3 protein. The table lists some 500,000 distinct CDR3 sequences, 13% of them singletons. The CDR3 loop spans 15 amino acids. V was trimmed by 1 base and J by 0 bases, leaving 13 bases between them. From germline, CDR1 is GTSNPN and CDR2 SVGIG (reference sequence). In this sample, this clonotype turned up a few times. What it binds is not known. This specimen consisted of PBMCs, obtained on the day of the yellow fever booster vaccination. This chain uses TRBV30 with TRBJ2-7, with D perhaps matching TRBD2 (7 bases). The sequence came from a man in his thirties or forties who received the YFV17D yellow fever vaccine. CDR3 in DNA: TGTGCCTGGAGTGAGGGGGGGGCGAGCTCCTACGAGCAGTACTTC. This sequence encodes CAWSEGGASSYEQYF. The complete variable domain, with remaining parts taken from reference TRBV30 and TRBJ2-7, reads SQTIHQWPATLVQPVGSPLSLECTVEGTSNPNLYWYRQAAGRGLQLLFYSVGIGQISSEVPQNLSASRPQDRQFILSSKKLLLSDSGFYLCAWSEGGASSYEQYFGPGTRLTVT.